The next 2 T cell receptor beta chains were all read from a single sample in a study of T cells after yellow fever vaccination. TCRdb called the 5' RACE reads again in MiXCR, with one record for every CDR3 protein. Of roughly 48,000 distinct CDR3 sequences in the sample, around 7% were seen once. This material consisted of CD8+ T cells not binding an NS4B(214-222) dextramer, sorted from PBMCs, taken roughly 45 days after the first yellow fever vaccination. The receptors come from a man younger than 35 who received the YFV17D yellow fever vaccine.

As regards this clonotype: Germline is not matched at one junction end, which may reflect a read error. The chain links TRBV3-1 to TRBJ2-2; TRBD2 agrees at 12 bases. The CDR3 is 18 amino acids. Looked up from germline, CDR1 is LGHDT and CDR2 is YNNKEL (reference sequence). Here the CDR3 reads CASCQAWTSGVSTGELFF. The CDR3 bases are TGTGCCAGCTGCCAGGCCTGGACTAGCGGGGTGAGCACCGGGGAGCTGTTTTTT.

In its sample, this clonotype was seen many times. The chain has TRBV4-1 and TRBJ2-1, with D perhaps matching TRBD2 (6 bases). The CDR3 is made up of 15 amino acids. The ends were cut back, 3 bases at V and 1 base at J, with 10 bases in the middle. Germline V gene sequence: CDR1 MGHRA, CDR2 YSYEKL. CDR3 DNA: TGCGCCAGCAGCCATCTGGCGGGGTCCTACAATGAGCAGTTCTTC. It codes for CASSHLAGSYNEQFF.